The 18 T cell receptor beta chains below come from one sample, sequenced in a study of blood T cell repertoires in COVID-19 (dated by TCRdb to 2018 to 2020). Library preparation employed the immunoSEQ multiplex PCR assay. TCRdb stores this immuneACCESS table with in-frame sequences only. Part of the clones is absent; in the studies checked, under half of the shortfall reflects unresolved V genes, and no reason is known for the rest. The sample table records fewer than 300,000 clones; roughly 90% of these occur just once. The ten largest account for approximately 2.1% of the sample. The sample consisted of peripheral blood. The origin of the receptors is a woman aged 25 to 45 with COVID-19, enrolled during active disease.

This clone was observed a handful of times. This chain links TRBV25-1 with TRBJ1-1; the D gene is possibly TRBD1 (5 bases). Trimming left V 1 base short and J 5 bases short, with 8 bases between. The germline CDR1 and CDR2 sequences are MGHDK and SYGVNS. This CDR3 has 13 amino acids. This CDR3 is CASSESGRTEAFF. The CDR3 DNA reads as TGTGCCAGCAGTGAATCAGGGCGGACTGAAGCTTTCTTT.

This chain joins TRBV19 and TRBJ1-2; D not resolved. Between the trimmed V and J ends, which lost 1 base and 4 bases, there was a span of 13 bases. The germline CDR1 and CDR2 sequences are LNHDA and SQIVND (reference sequence). CDR3 length: 15 residues. For the CDR3, the DNA is TGTGCCAGTAGTATAGCCCCTTCCGGAGCCTATGGCTACACCTTC. Translated: CASSIAPSGAYGYTF.

The chain employs TRBV30 and TRBJ2-7; possibly TRBD2 for D (6 bases). The CDR3 loop spans 13 amino acids. Trimming removed 2 bases at V and 3 bases at J, with 11 bases between. CDR1 and CDR2 from the germline V gene are GTSNPN and SVGIG (reference sequence). CDR3 protein: CAWSWGDFYEQYF. The CDR3 nucleotides are TGTGCCTGGAGTTGGGGGGACTTCTACGAGCAGTACTTC.

The chain uses TRBV27 and TRBJ1-6; TRBD1 might be the D (6 bases). The CDR3 totals 15 residues. Germline assignment: CDR1 MNHEY and CDR2 SMNVEV (reference sequence). The V end lost 5 bases, the J end lost 4 bases, and 12 bases lay between the germline ends. The CDR3 coding sequence is TGTGCCAGCAGTCTAACGGGACATTATAATTCACCCCTCCACTTT. This translates into CASSLTGHYNSPLHF.

The V call is TRBV28, the J call TRBJ1-4; unclear D gene. Germline assignment: CDR1 MDHEN and CDR2 SYDVKM. V shed 5 bases and J shed 0 bases, with 13 bases lying between them. This CDR3 has 16 amino acids. Here the CDR3 DNA reads TGTGCCAGCAGTGACCCCGGCGGGGCAACTAATGAAAAACTGTTTTTT. Translated, it gives CASSDPGGATNEKLFF. Based on the CDR3 plus reference TRBV28 and TRBJ1-4, the full variable domain is DVKVTQSSRYLVKRTGEKVFLECVQDMDHENMFWYRQDPGLGLRLIYFSYDVKMKEKGDIPEGYSVSREKKERFSLILESASTNQTSMYLCASSDPGGATNEKLFFGSGTQLSVL.

The chain links TRBV30 to TRBJ1-2; D is unclear. V was shortened by 1 base and J by 4 bases, with 16 bases between the two germline ends. Germline V CDR1 and CDR2: GTSNPN, SVGIG (reference sequence). CDR3 size: 15 residues. CDR3 sequence reads: CAWSARPRPGYGYTF. CDR3 in DNA: TGTGCCTGGAGTGCCCGCCCAAGACCGGGCTATGGCTACACCTTC.

The J gene is TRBJ2-2, the V gene TRBV24-1, with TRBD2 matching over 10 bases. The V segment lost 4 bases and the J segment 5 bases; nucleotides outside the gene matches: 12. Per germline, CDR1 KGHDR and CDR2 SFDVKD. This CDR3 region has 18 residues. CDR3 loop: CATSEELAGAFGTGELFF. The CDR3 bases are TGTGCCACCAGTGAGGAGCTAGCGGGAGCCTTTGGTACCGGGGAGCTGTTTTTT.

The chain has TRBV5-1 and TRBJ1-1, with D perhaps TRBD1 (5 bases). V was shortened by 1 base and J by 3 bases, with 13 bases between the two germline ends. Germline loops: CDR1 SGHRS, CDR2 YFSETQ. The CDR3 is 15 amino acids. This chain's CDR3 is CASSLMDGGYTEAFF. The CDR3 nucleotides are TGCGCCAGCAGCTTGATGGACGGGGGTTACACTGAAGCTTTCTTT.

This clone appeared a single time. The chain couples TRBV6-4 to TRBJ1-1; 7 bases are shared with TRBD1. The trim removed 7 bases at V and 3 bases at J, leaving 5 bases unmatched. This CDR3 comprises 13 residues. CDR1 and CDR2 (germline): MRHNA, SNTAGT. This CDR3 reads CASKETGDTEAFF. CDR3 nucleotide sequence: TGTGCCAGCAAGGAAACAGGGGACACTGAAGCTTTCTTT.

The chain uses TRBV7-9 and TRBJ1-3; 10 bases map to TRBD1. The junction had 17 bases not matched to a gene; V was cut back by 4 bases and J by 5 bases. This CDR3 has 19 residues. Germline V gives CDR1 SEHNR, CDR2 FQNEAQ (reference sequence). The CDR3 coding sequence is TGTGCCAGCAGCTGGCCTCCGGTGGCCGGGACAGGGGATAGAAACACCATATATTTT. Protein product: CASSWPPVAGTGDRNTIYF.

V gene TRBV5-6 combines with J gene TRBJ1-2, with 8 bases identical to TRBD1. This CDR3 has 15 amino acids. The germline V gene encodes CDR1 SGHDT and CDR2 YYEEEE. V lost 0 bases and J lost 4; bases outside the gene matches: 5. The chain's CDR3 is CASSLGTGILYGYTF. The CDR3 DNA follows: TGTGCCAGCAGCTTGGGGACAGGGATTCTCTATGGCTACACCTTC.

The chain is built from TRBV18 and TRBJ1-1; 8 nucleotides match TRBD1. The CDR3 spans 16 residues. Unmatched junction bases numbered 9, after V lost 5 bases and J lost 1 base. Germline loops: CDR1 KGHSH, CDR2 LQKENI. The CDR3 protein is CASSTSSGTGNTEAFF. CDR3 in DNA: TGTGCCAGCTCAACATCCTCCGGGACAGGGAACACTGAAGCTTTCTTT.

The chain joins TRBV4-1 to TRBJ1-1; no definite D call. CDR3 length equals 13 residues. Trimming took off 0 bases at V and 7 bases at J, with 9 bases between the two ends. Germline values: CDR1 MGHRA, CDR2 YSYEKL. This chain's CDR3 is CASSQEERGEAFF. In DNA form, the CDR3 reads TGCGCCAGCAGCCAAGAGGAGCGAGGTGAAGCTTTCTTT.

As regards this clone: This may be a read error: a much more frequent sequence differs by one nucleotide. The CDR3 protein is CASSLDTNTEAFF. CDR3 in DNA: TGTGCCAGCAGCTTAGACACGAACACTGAAGCTTTCTTT. V is TRBV7-6 and J is TRBJ1-1; D unclear. Germline V CDR1 and CDR2: SGHVS, FNYEAQ. V shed 1 base and J shed 1 base, with 4 bases lying between them. This CDR3 spans 13 amino acids.

This sequence joins TRBV18 and TRBJ2-7; no definite D call. CDR1 and CDR2 from the germline V gene are KGHSH and LQKENI. The CDR3 loop spans 11 amino acids. The V and J ends lost 6 bases and 4 bases respectively, with 7 bases between them. This CDR3 is CASSLNYEQYF. The CDR3 nucleotides are TGTGCCAGCTCCCTAAATTACGAGCAGTACTTC.

The chain is built from TRBV24-1 and TRBJ1-4, with TRBD1 matching over 7 bases. Germline trimming cut 5 bases from V and 4 bases from J; bases unmatched to any gene: 3. Germline V gene data show CDR1 as KGHDR and CDR2 as SFDVKD. The CDR3 length is 14 residues. CDR3 sequence (DNA): TGTGCCACCAGTGCCGGGACAGATAATGAAAAACTGTTTTTT. It is translated as CATSAGTDNEKLFF.

This chain links TRBV19 with TRBJ2-1; no clear D gene. The germline V and J ends were trimmed by 8 bases and 8 bases, with 16 bases remaining between them. The germline gives CDR1 LNHDA, CDR2 SQIVND (reference sequence). The CDR3 spans 13 residues. The CDR3 DNA sequence: TGTGCCAGTCGAAAGACTTCGGCGGATGAGCAGTTCTTC. This gives the protein CASRKTSADEQFF.

The rearrangement links TRBV30 to TRBJ1-1; D may be TRBD1 (5 bases). The ends were cut back, 2 bases at V and 6 bases at J, with 10 bases in the middle. Per germline, CDR1 GTSNPN and CDR2 SVGIG (reference sequence). This CDR3 has 12 amino acids. As DNA, the CDR3 is TGTGCCTGGAGTCCCCAGGGCGCTGAAGCTTTCTTT. Residues: CAWSPQGAEAFF.